The source of this TCR beta chain is a study of cytomegalovirus exposure and HLA in healthy donors. Profiling relied on immunoSEQ multiplex PCR, and the TCRdb table lists in-frame clones only, not all of them. The sample includes approximately 160,000 clones, approximately 80% of them seen just once. Germline V CDR1 and CDR2: MNHNY, SVGAGI (reference sequence). The CDR3 sequence is 15 residues long. The V end lost 2 bases, the J end lost 4 bases, and 14 bases lay between the germline ends. Sequenced input: PBMCs. This TCR derives from a man aged 25-45 years in good health and CMV-seropositive. The V and J genes are TRBV6-6 and TRBJ1-1; D is possibly TRBD1 (5 bases). The CDR3 DNA follows: TGTGCCAGCAGTTACCGGCAGGGACTTAGCACTGAAGCTTTCTTT. This codes for CASSYRQGLSTEAFF.